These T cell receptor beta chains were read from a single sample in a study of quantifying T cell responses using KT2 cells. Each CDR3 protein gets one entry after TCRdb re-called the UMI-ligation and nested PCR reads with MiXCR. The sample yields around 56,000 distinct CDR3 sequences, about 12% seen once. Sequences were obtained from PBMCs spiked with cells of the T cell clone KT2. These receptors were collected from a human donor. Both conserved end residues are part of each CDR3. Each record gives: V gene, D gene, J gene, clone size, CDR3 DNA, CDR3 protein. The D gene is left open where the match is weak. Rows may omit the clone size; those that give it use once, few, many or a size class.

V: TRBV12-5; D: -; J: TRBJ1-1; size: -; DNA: TGTGCTAGTGGTTTGATTGGGGTAACAGGGAACACTGAAGCTTTCTTT; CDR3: CASGLIGVTGNTEAFF
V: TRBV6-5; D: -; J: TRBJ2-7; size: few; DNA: TGTGCCAGCAGATTGGGCGGACCCGGGGCCGAGCAGTACTTC; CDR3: CASRLGGPGAEQYF
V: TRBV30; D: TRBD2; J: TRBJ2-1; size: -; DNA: TGTGCCTGGAGTTTCGGTAGCGGGACCTACAATGAGCAGTTCTTC; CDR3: CAWSFGSGTYNEQFF
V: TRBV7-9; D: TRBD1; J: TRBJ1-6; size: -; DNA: TGTGCCAGCAACAAAAAGTGGGGACAGGAGAATTCACCCCTCCACTTT; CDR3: CASNKKWGQENSPLHF
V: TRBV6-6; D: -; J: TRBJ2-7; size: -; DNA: TGTGCCAGCAGAAGAGGTGGGGACTACGAGCAGTACTTC; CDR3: CASRRGGDYEQYF
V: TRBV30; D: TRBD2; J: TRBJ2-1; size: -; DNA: TGTGCCTGCGGAGCGGGGGGGCCAGATGAGCAGTTCTTC; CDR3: CACGAGGPDEQFF
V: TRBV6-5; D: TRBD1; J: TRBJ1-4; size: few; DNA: TGTGCCAGCAGTTACCGGACAGGGGCAGTGGAAAAACTGTTTTTT; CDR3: CASSYRTGAVEKLFF
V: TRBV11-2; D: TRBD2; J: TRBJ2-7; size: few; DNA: TGTGCCAGCCGCCCACCGGGGGGTAGCTCCTACGAGCAGTACTTC; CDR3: CASRPPGGSSYEQYF
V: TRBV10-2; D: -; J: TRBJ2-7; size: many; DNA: TGCGCCAGCAGTGGGCAGGGCTACGAGCAGTACTTC; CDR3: CASSGQGYEQYF
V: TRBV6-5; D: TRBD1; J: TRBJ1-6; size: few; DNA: TGTGCCAGCAGTTACTCAGCAGGGGGCTTTTCACCCCTCCACTTT; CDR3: CASSYSAGGFSPLHF
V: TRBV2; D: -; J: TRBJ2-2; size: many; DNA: TGTGCCAGCAGTGTTCTAGGATACACCGGGGAGCTGTTTTTT; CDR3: CASSVLGYTGELFF
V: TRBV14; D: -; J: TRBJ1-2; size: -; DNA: TGTGCCAGCAGCCAGACCAGGGACGGCAGAAACTATGGCTACACCTTC; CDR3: CASSQTRDGRNYGYTF
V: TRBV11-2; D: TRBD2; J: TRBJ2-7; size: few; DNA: TGTGCCAGCAGCTTAGGCGGGAGTCTCTACGAGCAGTACTTC; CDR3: CASSLGGSLYEQYF
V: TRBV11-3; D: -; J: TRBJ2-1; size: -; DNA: TGCGCCAGCAGCTTAGTCGGGACTCACAATGAGCAGTTCTTC; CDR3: CASSLVGTHNEQFF
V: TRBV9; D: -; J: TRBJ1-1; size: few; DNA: TGTGCCAGCAGCGTAGCCGAGACAGGAGAAGCTTTCTTT; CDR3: CASSVAETGEAFF
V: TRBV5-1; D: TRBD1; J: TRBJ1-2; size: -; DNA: TGCGCCAGCAGCTTGGGCCGGACAGGATTTAACGGTGGCTACACCTTC; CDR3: CASSLGRTGFNGGYTF
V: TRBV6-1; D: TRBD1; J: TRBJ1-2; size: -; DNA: TGTGCCAGCAGTGTGAACAGGGGCTATGGCTACACCTTC; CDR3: CASSVNRGYGYTF
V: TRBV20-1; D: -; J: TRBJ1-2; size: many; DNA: TGCAGTGCTAGGGGCAGGGGCTATGGCTACACCTTC; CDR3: CSARGRGYGYTF
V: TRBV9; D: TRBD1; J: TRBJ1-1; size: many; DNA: TGTGCCAGCAGCGTAAGTCACAGGGGGTCCACTGAAGCTTTCTTT; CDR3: CASSVSHRGSTEAFF
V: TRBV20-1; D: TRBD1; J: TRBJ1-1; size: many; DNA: TGCAGTGCTAGACAGACAGGGGAAAACACTGAAGCTTTCTTT; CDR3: CSARQTGENTEAFF
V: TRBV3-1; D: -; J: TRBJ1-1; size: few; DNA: TGTGCCAGCAGCCAAGGTCGGGGAGGGCGAGCTTTCTTT; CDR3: CASSQGRGGRAFF
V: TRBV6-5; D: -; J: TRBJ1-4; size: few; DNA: TGTGCCAGCAGTTACTCGGGTGCAACTAATGAAAAACTGTTTTTT; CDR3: CASSYSGATNEKLFF
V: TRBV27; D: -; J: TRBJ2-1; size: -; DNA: TGTGCCAGCAGCCCCAGCGGTGTTGAGCAGTTCTTC; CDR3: CASSPSGVEQFF
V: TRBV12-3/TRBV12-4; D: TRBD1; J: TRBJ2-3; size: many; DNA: TGTGCCAGCAGCACGACAGGGGTCACGGATACGCAGTATTTT; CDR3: CASSTTGVTDTQYF
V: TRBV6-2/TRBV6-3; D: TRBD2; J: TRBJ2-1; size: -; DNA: TGTGCCACGCGAACCGGGACTAGCGTTATGGGTAATGAGCAGTTCTTC; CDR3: CATRTGTSVMGNEQFF
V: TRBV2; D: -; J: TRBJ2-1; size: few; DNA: TGTGCCAGCAGAACGGACTATCCCATCTGGGGTGAGCAGTTCTTC; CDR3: CASRTDYPIWGEQFF
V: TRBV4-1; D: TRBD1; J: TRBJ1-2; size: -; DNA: TGCGCCAGCAGCCCGGGACAGGGAGCGAACTATGGCTACACCTTC; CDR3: CASSPGQGANYGYTF
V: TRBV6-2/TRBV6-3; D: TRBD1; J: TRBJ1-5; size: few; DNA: TGTGCCACCGTACAACAGGGGTCTCCCCAGCATTTT; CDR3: CATVQQGSPQHF
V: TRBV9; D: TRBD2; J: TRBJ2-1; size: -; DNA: TGTGCCAGCAGCGTCGGGACTAGCGGGCATGAGCAGTTCTTC; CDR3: CASSVGTSGHEQFF
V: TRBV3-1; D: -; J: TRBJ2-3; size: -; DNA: TGTGCCAGCAGCCAAGATAAGGTCAGAGATACGCAGTATTTT; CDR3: CASSQDKVRDTQYF
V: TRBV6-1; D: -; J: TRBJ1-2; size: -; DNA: TGTGCCAGCAGTAGTGATGACTATGGCTACACCTTC; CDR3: CASSSDDYGYTF
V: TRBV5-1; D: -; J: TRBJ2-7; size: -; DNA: TGCGCCAGCAGCTTGATGAGATCATCCTACGAGCAGTACTTC; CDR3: CASSLMRSSYEQYF
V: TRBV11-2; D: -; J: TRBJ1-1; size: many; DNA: TGTGCCAGCAGCTTAGAGCGAGGGACTGAAGCTTTCTTT; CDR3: CASSLERGTEAFF